This T cell receptor beta chain was captured in a study of T cells after posttransplantation cyclophosphamide. In this sample, this clone turned up many times. No antigen is known for it. Germline lookup yields CDR1 SNHLY and CDR2 FYNNEI. The CDR3 length is 14 residues. Trimming took off 1 base at V and 10 bases at J, with 15 bases between the two ends. Method: immunoSEQ multiplex PCR; TCRdb's copy keeps in-frame clones and lacks some. The sample shows tens of thousands of clones, none of them appearing just once. Study findings and constraints: Tissue-infiltrating T cells from skin or gut overlapped little with blood T cells.

The receptor was isolated from a man aged 40-55 years in good health, CMV-negative, and a related stem cell transplant donor. Source material: PBMCs. The V and J genes are TRBV2 and TRBJ2-3; tentative D call: TRBD2 (6 bases). The CDR3 is CASSEGGLSVPQYF. In DNA, the CDR3 is TGTGCCAGCAGTGAAGGGGGACTGAGCGTTCCGCAGTATTTT.